The source of this T cell receptor (beta chain) is a study of T cells in Graves' hyperthyroidism and ophthalmopathy. This clonotype was picked up a small number of times. Using RNA transcripts as the source, TCR beta CDR3 regions were amplified. TCR CDR3 regions were first amplified by RT-PCR with HTBI primers. From the multiplex PCR reads, TCRdb called clonotypes with MiXCR, one entry per CDR3 protein. The sample records hundreds of thousands of distinct CDR3 sequences, roughly 14% being singletons. The CDR3 spans 14 residues. CDR1 is SEHNR, CDR2 FQNEAQ, per germline (reference sequence). Germline trimming cut 6 bases from V and 3 bases from J; bases unmatched to any gene: 3.

The sample comprised blood. The chain has TRBV7-9 and TRBJ1-4; 8 nucleotides align to TRBD1. This TCR derives from a woman aged 45-65 years with Graves' ophthalmopathy. The CDR3 bases are TGTGCCAGCAGGCAGGGACAGGCTAATGAAAAACTGTTTTTT. Residues: CASRQGQANEKLFF.